The 15 T cell receptor beta chains below were found in one sample sequenced in a study of cytomegalovirus exposure and HLA in healthy donors. The PCR employed 60 Vbeta primers together with 13 Jbeta primers. The assay was immunoSEQ multiplex PCR, and TCRdb's table has in-frame clones only and misses some. The sample data list approximately 58,000 clones. What was sequenced was PBMCs. These receptors all come from a woman between 45 and 60 years old in good health and CMV-seropositive.

This chain connects TRBV6-1 to TRBJ2-7, with TRBD2 matching over 7 bases. This CDR3 region has 16 residues. In germline, CDR1 is MNHNS, CDR2 SASEGT. J gave up 0 bases and V 6 bases, and 11 bases lay outside the gene matches. Here the CDR3 DNA reads TGTGCCAGCAGCGAACCGTCGAGGACTAGCTCCTACGAGCAGTACTTC. Encoded protein: CASSEPSRTSSYEQYF.

V usage is TRBV18 and J usage is TRBJ2-2, with 12 bases lining up with TRBD2. After removal of 3 bases from V and 6 bases from J, the junction contained 5 bases not matched to a gene. Germline lookup yields CDR1 KGHSH and CDR2 LQKENI. The CDR3 is 16 residues long. The CDR3 reads CASSPTSGRRAGELFF. The DNA for the CDR3 is TGTGCCAGCTCACCCACTAGCGGGAGGAGGGCCGGGGAGCTGTTTTTT.

The rearrangement uses TRBV5-5 and TRBJ1-1, with 7 bases fitting TRBD1. The CDR3 loop spans 16 amino acids. Germline V lookup: CDR1 SGHKS, CDR2 YYEKEE (reference sequence). V shed 3 bases and J 0 bases; nucleotides not matched to a gene: 8. In nucleotides, the CDR3 is TGTGCCAGCAGCTCGAGGGACAGAGGCCTGAACACTGAAGCTTTCTTT. It codes for CASSSRDRGLNTEAFF.

The CDR3 coding sequence is TGTGCCAGCAGCTTTGGGAGACAAATCTACGAGCAGTACTTC. It is translated as CASSFGRQIYEQYF. The chain carries TRBV5-4 and TRBJ2-7; tentatively, D is TRBD2 (5 bases). V was cut by 2 bases and J by 3 bases, with 12 bases left in between. The CDR3 has 14 residues. Germline V gene lookup returns CDR1 SGHNT and CDR2 YYREEE (reference sequence). Complete variable domain (other parts from reference TRBV5-4 and TRBJ2-7): ETGVTQSPTHLIKTRGQQVTLRCSSQSGHNTVSWYQQALGQGPQFIFQYYREEENGRGNFPPRFSGLQFPNYSSELNVNALELDDSALYLCASSFGRQIYEQYFGPGTRLTVT.

This chain joins TRBV13 and TRBJ1-4, with TRBD1 matching 7 bases. The ends lost 6 bases at V and 0 bases at J; junction bases unmatched: 16. CDR3 length: 19 residues. Germline CDR1 PRHDT, CDR2 FYEKMQ (reference sequence). The CDR3 spells CASSQNNWDRGPTNEKLFF. The CDR3 DNA sequence: TGTGCCAGCAGTCAAAACAACTGGGACAGAGGCCCAACTAATGAAAAACTGTTTTTT.

The rearrangement uses TRBV7-6 and TRBJ2-7; TRBD2 aligns across 9 bases. CDR3 length equals 14 residues. Looked up from germline, CDR1 is SGHVS and CDR2 is FNYEAQ. The V gene end was trimmed by 3 bases and the J gene end by 5 bases; junction bases not matched to a gene: 5. In nucleotides, the CDR3 is TGTGCCAGCAGCTTCGTAGCGGGAGTCGACGAGCAGTACTTC. Its protein product is CASSFVAGVDEQYF.

The chain has TRBV6-5 and TRBJ1-1; D is unclear. V lost 2 bases, J lost 2 bases, and 6 bases lay in between. The CDR3 length is 13 residues. Germline CDR1 reads MNHEY; CDR2 reads SVGAGI. The CDR3 nucleotides read TGTGCCAGCAGTTACGTAATAAACACTGAAGCTTTCTTT. Translating it yields CASSYVINTEAFF.

The rearrangement joins TRBV4-3 to TRBJ1-6; possible D gene TRBD1, 6 bases. Germline-derived CDR1 and CDR2 are LGHNA and YSLEER. Trimming took 0 bases from V and 1 from J, leaving 10 bases between them. The CDR3 is 17 amino acids. The CDR3 DNA reads TGCGCCAGCAGCCAAGATCCAGGGGCGTCCTATAATTCACCCCTCCACTTT. Protein: CASSQDPGASYNSPLHF.

The DNA of the CDR3 is TGTGCCAGCAGTGCCCAGTCACGGAACACTGAAGCTTTCTTT. Its translation is CASSAQSRNTEAFF. The V gene is TRBV2, the J gene TRBJ1-1; D unclear. The germline gives CDR1 SNHLY, CDR2 FYNNEI. The CDR3 is made up of 14 amino acids. V lost 4 bases to trimming and J lost 1 base, with 10 bases between them.

The rearrangement uses TRBV6-6 and TRBJ2-5; 7 bases match TRBD1. With V trimmed by 6 bases and J by 5 bases, 6 bases remained unmatched. Germline-derived CDR1 and CDR2 are MNHNY and SVGAGI (reference sequence). The CDR3 has 13 residues. CDR3 sequence (DNA): TGTGCCAGCAGCCGACAGGGTGCGGAGACCCAGTACTTC. This codes for CASSRQGAETQYF.

J is TRBJ2-5 and V is TRBV29-1, with D perhaps matching TRBD2 (5 bases). Per the germline V gene, CDR1 is SQVTM and CDR2 is ANQGSEA. The CDR3 covers 15 residues. Trimming left V 1 base short and J 2 bases short, with 14 bases between. The CDR3 nucleotides are TGCAGCGTTGAAGTGCGGCATACGGGGCAAGAGACCCAGTACTTC. Translated, it gives CSVEVRHTGQETQYF. The full variable domain, with the rest looked up from reference TRBV29-1 and TRBJ2-5, is SAVISQKPSRDICQRGTSLTIQCQVDSQVTMMFWYRQQPGQSLTLIATANQGSEATYESGFVIDKFPISRPNLTFSTLTVSNMSPEDSSIYLCSVEVRHTGQETQYFGPGTRLLVL.

The chain has TRBV15 and TRBJ2-7; D is possibly TRBD2 (6 bases). Germline V gene lookup returns CDR1 LNHNV and CDR2 YYDKDF (reference sequence). Between the trimmed V and J ends, which lost 1 base and 4 bases, there was a span of 8 bases. This CDR3 is 13 amino acids long. Here the CDR3 reads CATSRGEAYEQYF. The CDR3 bases are TGTGCCACCAGCAGAGGGGAGGCTTACGAGCAGTACTTC.

V gene TRBV4-1 combines with J gene TRBJ1-2; no definite D call. The length of the CDR3 is 15 residues. Germline values: CDR1 MGHRA, CDR2 YSYEKL. V lost 0 bases and J lost 6, with 14 bases in between. CDR3 bases: TGCGCCAGCAGCCAAGATGGCGGGTTTAGGGATGGCTACACCTTC. Its translation is CASSQDGGFRDGYTF.

The gene calls are TRBV4-1 and TRBJ1-6; 7 bases are a match to TRBD1. The CDR3 has 15 amino acids. Germline values: CDR1 MGHRA, CDR2 YSYEKL. V gave up 1 base and J gave up 10 bases; unmatched junction bases: 7. CDR3 protein: CASSQVQGVQSPLHF. CDR3 DNA: TGCGCCAGCAGCCAAGTGCAGGGGGTTCAGTCACCCCTCCACTTT.

This chain connects TRBV4-1 to TRBJ2-5; 11 nucleotides line up with TRBD2. The germline V gene has CDR1 MGHRA and CDR2 YSYEKL. Trimming removed 4 bases from V and 5 bases from J; junction bases left unmatched: 0. This CDR3 comprises 13 residues. The CDR3 coding sequence is TGCGCCAGCAGCCGGACTAGCGGGGAGACCCAGTACTTC. It encodes CASSRTSGETQYF.